This entry lists 31 T cell receptor beta chains sequenced from one sample in a study of T cells in Graves' hyperthyroidism and ophthalmopathy. Researchers took RNA transcripts and amplified the TCR beta CDR3 regions from them. An initial round of RT-PCR targeting the TCR CDR3 relied on the HTBI primer set. MiXCR, run by TCRdb on the multiplex PCR reads, gives a single entry per CDR3 protein. The sample records under 500,000 distinct CDR3 sequences, roughly an eighth being singletons. The sequenced sample consisted of blood. Receptors originate from a man in his fifties with Graves' ophthalmopathy.

The sample holds many counts of this clonotype. This chain links TRBV2 with TRBJ1-5; maybe TRBD1 (5 bases). The CDR3 extends over 13 amino acids. The germline V and J ends were trimmed by 7 bases and 4 bases, with 11 bases remaining between them. Germline assignment: CDR1 SNHLY and CDR2 FYNNEI. CDR3 sequence: CASNSRGNQPQHF. The DNA for the CDR3 is TGTGCCAGCAATAGTAGGGGAAATCAGCCCCAGCATTTT.

At least ten counts were recorded for this clonotype. J is TRBJ1-1 and V is TRBV12-3 or TRBV12-4; TRBD1 might be the D (6 bases). Trimming removed 4 bases from V and 6 bases from J, with 18 bases in between. The CDR3 runs 15 residues. The CDR3 sequence is CASSWGDSNRAEAFF. In nucleotides, the CDR3 is TGTGCCAGCAGTTGGGGGGACTCTAACAGGGCTGAAGCTTTCTTT.

The table lists this clonotype with many counts. The CDR3 region is CASSESGSFSEQFF. Here the CDR3 DNA reads TGTGCCAGCAGTGAGAGTGGGTCCTTTTCCGAGCAGTTCTTC. The genes are TRBV12-3 or TRBV12-4 and TRBJ2-1, with D hard to call. V was shortened by 5 bases and J by 10 bases, with 18 bases between the two germline ends. The CDR3 covers 14 residues.

This clonotype was picked up a small number of times. The chain combines TRBV5-1 with TRBJ2-4; D gene ambiguous. The length of the CDR3 is 15 residues. Germline loops: CDR1 SGHRS, CDR2 YFSETQ. The V and J ends lost 4 bases and 6 bases respectively, with 17 bases between them. CDR3 nucleotide sequence: TGCGCCAGCAGCCCTGGACGCAGTCCTACAAACATTCAGTACTTC. Amino acid sequence: CASSPGRSPTNIQYF.

Concerning this clonotype itself: A single base separates this from a much larger clone, so it may be a read error. The chain links TRBV20-1 to TRBJ1-4; weak D call: TRBD1 (5 bases). Germline assignment: CDR1 DFQATT and CDR2 SNEGSKA (reference sequence). CDR3 length: 13 residues. The germline V and J ends were trimmed by 3 bases and 10 bases, with 15 bases remaining between them. This chain's CDR3 is CSASPGGRGKLFF. CDR3 bases: TGCAGTGCTAGTCCGGGGGGACGGGGAAAACTGTTTTTT.

This clonotype was counted many times. The chain's CDR3 is CASSPPGDYEQYF. The DNA of the CDR3 is TGTGCCAGCTCACCGCCCGGGGATTACGAGCAGTACTTC. The rearrangement links TRBV18 to TRBJ2-7, with a tentative D call TRBD2 (5 bases). The CDR3 runs 13 residues. Trimming shortened V by 3 bases and J by 4 bases, and 10 bases separated the two germline ends. Germline lookup yields CDR1 KGHSH and CDR2 LQKENI.

This clonotype was detected many times. The J gene is TRBJ1-6, the V gene TRBV11-3; TRBD1 might be the D (5 bases). Trimming stripped 4 bases from V and 10 bases from J, with 14 bases between. The V gene's germline CDR1 is SGHNT and CDR2 YENEEA. The CDR3 has 14 residues. CDR3 residues: CASSSGQPSSPLHF. The CDR3 region has the DNA TGTGCCAGCAGCTCAGGACAACCTTCCTCACCCCTCCACTTT.

This clonotype was seen ten or more times. V is TRBV12-3 or TRBV12-4 and J is TRBJ2-1, with D tentatively TRBD1 (6 bases). The V end was cut by 9 bases, the J end by 4 bases, with 13 bases between. CDR3 length: 13 amino acids. The CDR3: CASRDTKYNEQFF. The CDR3 bases are TGTGCCAGTAGGGACACTAAGTACAATGAGCAGTTCTTC.

This clonotype was observed a handful of times. This may be a read error, as it is one base from a much larger clone. J is TRBJ2-7 and V is TRBV20-1, with D perhaps TRBD1 (6 bases). The CDR3 runs 13 residues. Trimming took 3 bases from V and 7 from J, leaving 16 bases between them. Germline-derived CDR1 and CDR2 are DFQATT and SNEGSKA (reference sequence). The CDR3 sequence: CSARDSLPLEQYF. The CDR3, as DNA: TGCAGTGCTAGGGACAGCCTTCCTTTAGAGCAGTACTTC.

This clonotype was recorded at least ten times. The V and J genes are TRBV10-2 and TRBJ2-1, with D maybe TRBD1 (6 bases). Deletions cut 5 bases from V and 3 bases from J, with 17 bases between. Germline V gene data show CDR1 as WSHSY and CDR2 as SAAADI. This CDR3 comprises 16 residues. CDR3 residues: CASSRTVLVSYNEQFF. In DNA form, the CDR3 reads TGCGCCAGCAGTAGGACAGTGTTGGTTAGCTACAATGAGCAGTTCTTC.

This clonotype was picked up a small number of times. V gene TRBV19 combines with J gene TRBJ1-5, with unresolved D. Germline V gene data show CDR1 as LNHDA and CDR2 as SQIVND (reference sequence). The V end was cut by 5 bases, the J end by 7 bases, with 15 bases between. The CDR3 is made up of 14 amino acids. CDR3 amino acids: CASSFLKETQPQHF. In DNA, the CDR3 is TGTGCCAGTAGTTTCCTCAAGGAAACACAGCCCCAGCATTTT.

This clonotype was counted ten times or more. The chain links TRBV29-1 to TRBJ2-3; tentatively, D is TRBD1 or TRBD2 (6 bases each). Looked up from germline, CDR1 is SQVTM and CDR2 is ANQGSEA. The CDR3 length is 13 residues. The V and J ends lost 7 bases and 2 bases respectively, with 13 bases between them. DNA of the CDR3: TGCAGCGGCGGGACAACCGACACAGATACGCAGTATTTT. Its protein product is CSGGTTDTDTQYF.

The rearrangement joins TRBV5-6 to TRBJ2-1; TRBD1 matches at 8 bases. The CDR3 runs 15 residues. After removal of 4 bases from V and 3 bases from J, the junction contained 6 bases not matched to a gene. Germline CDR1 reads SGHDT; CDR2 reads YYEEEE. The CDR3 loop is CASSPRTGLYNEQFF. The CDR3 DNA reads as TGTGCCAGCAGCCCAAGGACAGGGCTCTACAATGAGCAGTTCTTC. Full variable domain (remainder filled in from reference TRBV5-6 and TRBJ2-1): DAGVTQSPTHLIKTRGQQVTLRCSPKSGHDTVSWYQQALGQGPQFIFQYYEEEERQRGNFPDRFSGHQFPNYSSELNVNALLLGDSALYLCASSPRTGLYNEQFFGPGTRLTVL.

In this sample, this clonotype turned up a few times. The chain has TRBV5-1 and TRBJ1-6; TRBD1 matches at 8 bases. CDR1 is SGHRS, CDR2 YFSETQ, per germline. This CDR3 has 14 residues. J gave up 12 bases and V 4 bases, and 9 bases lay outside the gene matches. Written as DNA, the CDR3 is TGCGCCAGCAGCAATGGACAGGGCGAGATACCCCTCCACTTT. Its translation: CASSNGQGEIPLHF.

Ten or more counts support this clonotype. This chain links TRBV3-1 with TRBJ2-7, with 9 bases that match TRBD2. In germline, CDR1 is LGHDT, CDR2 YNNKEL (reference sequence). This CDR3 spans 16 amino acids. Losses at the gene ends were 3 bases for V and 8 bases for J; bases not matched to a gene: 14. DNA of the CDR3: TGTGCCAGCAGCCATTCTTTAGGACTAGCGCAACCCAAGCAGTACTTC. It translates to CASSHSLGLAQPKQYF.

This clonotype appeared many times. The V call is TRBV11-3, the J call TRBJ1-1; D not certain. Trimming stripped 1 base from V and 3 bases from J, with 24 bases between. Per the germline V gene, CDR1 is SGHNT and CDR2 is YENEEA. This CDR3 spans 19 amino acids. The CDR3, as DNA: TGTGCCAGCAGCTTAGGGCAGACTGTCCCTTTAACACCGGACACTGAAGCTTTCTTT. Its protein is CASSLGQTVPLTPDTEAFF. Based on the CDR3 plus reference TRBV11-3 and TRBJ1-1, the full variable domain is EAGVVQSPRYKIIEKKQPVAFWCNPISGHNTLYWYLQNLGQGPELLIRYENEEAVDDSQLPKDRFSAERLKGVDSTLKIQPAELGDSAVYLCASSLGQTVPLTPDTEAFFGQGTRLTVV.

This clonotype was seen more than once but under ten times. The chain is built from TRBV19 and TRBJ1-2; tentatively, D is TRBD1 (6 bases). The CDR3 is 15 residues long. CDR1 is LNHDA and CDR2 is SQIVND in the germline V gene (reference sequence). Deletions cut 4 bases from V and 4 bases from J, with 16 bases between. Written as DNA, the CDR3 is TGTGCCAGTAGTAGCGACTCCAGGGGAGGCTATGGCTACACCTTC. The encoded protein is CASSSDSRGGYGYTF.

This clonotype was counted ten times or more. The chain is built from TRBV20-1 and TRBJ2-1, with 10 nucleotides matching TRBD2. The CDR3 totals 17 residues. Looked up from germline, CDR1 is DFQATT and CDR2 is SNEGSKA (reference sequence). Germline trimming cut 0 bases from V and 2 bases from J; bases unmatched to any gene: 7. The CDR3 nucleotides read TGCAGTGCTAGAGATCAAAGCGGGAGGGCCGCCTACAATGAGCAGTTCTTC. It codes for CSARDQSGRAAYNEQFF.

The V call is TRBV20-1, the J call TRBJ1-1; 11 positions agree with TRBD1. Germline assignment: CDR1 DFQATT and CDR2 SNEGSKA (reference sequence). Trimming removed 6 bases from V and 3 bases from J; junction bases left unmatched: 6. The CDR3 has 14 residues. The chain's CDR3 is CSAGQGAGDTEAFF. In nucleotides, the CDR3 is TGCAGTGCCGGACAGGGGGCAGGTGACACTGAAGCTTTCTTT.

This clonotype was seen just once. The rearrangement joins TRBV9 to TRBJ1-2; the match to TRBD1 covers 7 bases. Germline V gene data show CDR1 as SGDLS and CDR2 as YYNGEE. With V trimmed by 4 bases and J by 6 bases, 15 bases remained unmatched. This CDR3 has 16 residues. Written as DNA, the CDR3 is TGTGCCAGCAGCTCGAGGGGAGACAGGGAAAGCAATGGCTACACCTTC. This codes for CASSSRGDRESNGYTF.

This clonotype showed up many times. This chain links TRBV29-1 with TRBJ2-5, with a tentative D call TRBD1 (5 bases). The CDR3 spans 12 residues. Germline loops: CDR1 SQVTM, CDR2 ANQGSEA. V was clipped by 7 bases and J by 5 bases, with 14 bases between them. DNA of the CDR3: TGCAGCGAGGGTGGGGCCGGGGAGACCCAGTACTTC. This translates into CSEGGAGETQYF. Using reference TRBV29-1 and TRBJ2-5 for the parts outside the CDR3, the full variable domain is SAVISQKPSRDICQRGTSLTIQCQVDSQVTMMFWYRQQPGQSLTLIATANQGSEATYESGFVIDKFPISRPNLTFSTLTVSNMSPEDSSIYLCSEGGAGETQYFGPGTRLLVL.

This clonotype was observed many times. This chain joins TRBV20-1 and TRBJ2-3; weak D call: TRBD2 (6 bases). V dropped 6 bases and J dropped 4 bases, with 14 bases sitting between them. The CDR3 is 13 residues long. Looked up from germline, CDR1 is DFQATT and CDR2 is SNEGSKA (reference sequence). CDR3 coding DNA: TGCAGTGCCCCTTGGGGGGTTTCAGATACGCAGTATTTT. This sequence encodes CSAPWGVSDTQYF.

Of note for this clonotype: One base away lies a much larger clone, so this may be a sequencing read error. The genes are TRBV11-3 and TRBJ2-5, with TRBD2 identical over 13 bases. CDR1 is SGHNT and CDR2 is YENEEA in the germline V gene. This CDR3 has 16 residues. CDR3 coding DNA: TGTGCCAGCAGCCAGGGACTAGCGGGACACCACGAGACCCAGTACTTC. Translated: CASSQGLAGHHETQYF.

A word on this clonotype: A read error may explain this, as a much larger clone is one base away. This rearrangement joins TRBV30 to TRBJ1-2; D call uncertain. Germline CDR1 GTSNPN, CDR2 SVGIG (reference sequence). Trimming removed 0 bases from V and 2 bases from J, with 10 bases in between. This CDR3 has 14 amino acids. CDR3 nucleotide sequence: TGTGCCTGGAGTGTACACCTGGCCAACTATGGCTACACCTTC. Translation gives CAWSVHLANYGYTF.

V usage is TRBV15 and J usage is TRBJ2-1; 14 bases match TRBD2. CDR3 length: 18 residues. Germline V lookup: CDR1 LNHNV, CDR2 YYDKDF (reference sequence). Trimming removed 5 bases from V and 2 bases from J; junction bases left unmatched: 8. Written as DNA, the CDR3 is TGTGCCACCAGCTACCTGACTAGCGGGAGGGCCACCTACAATGAGCAGTTCTTC. Protein product: CATSYLTSGRATYNEQFF.

This clonotype occurred many times. The V gene is TRBV7-8, the J gene TRBJ2-5; 7 bases are a match to TRBD2. The V segment lost 2 bases and the J segment 5 bases; nucleotides outside the gene matches: 8. Per the germline V gene, CDR1 is SGHVS and CDR2 is FQNEAQ. The CDR3 totals 15 residues. The CDR3 coding sequence is TGTGCCAGCAGCTTACGCGGGAGCCCTCTGGAGACCCAGTACTTC. This sequence encodes CASSLRGSPLETQYF.

At least ten counts were recorded for this clonotype. The rearrangement links TRBV28 to TRBJ2-3, with TRBD2 as a possible D gene (6 bases). Germline CDR1 MDHEN, CDR2 SYDVKM. The V end was cut by 1 base, the J end by 2 bases, with 16 bases between. The CDR3 loop spans 17 amino acids. This CDR3 is CASSLSGERRPTDTQYF. The CDR3 DNA reads TGTGCCAGCAGTTTATCGGGGGAGCGGAGACCCACAGATACGCAGTATTTT. Full variable domain (rest looked up from reference TRBV28 and TRBJ2-3): DVKVTQSSRYLVKRTGEKVFLECVQDMDHENMFWYRQDPGLGLRLIYFSYDVKMKEKGDIPEGYSVSREKKERFSLILESASTNQTSMYLCASSLSGERRPTDTQYFGPGTRLTVL.

This clonotype was seen at least ten times. The V gene is TRBV12-3 or TRBV12-4, the J gene TRBJ2-5; D is ambiguous. V was pared by 4 bases and J by 0 bases, with 9 bases between. The CDR3 spans 14 residues. CDR3 sequence reads: CASSYRTDQETQYF. As DNA, the CDR3 is TGTGCCAGCAGTTATCGGACGGACCAAGAGACCCAGTACTTC.

This clonotype came up many times. This sequence joins TRBV7-9 and TRBJ1-2, with TRBD1 identical over 10 bases. The CDR3 covers 15 residues. CDR1 is SEHNR, CDR2 FQNEAQ, per germline (reference sequence). Trimming took 5 bases from V and 5 from J; bases not matched to a gene: 8. Here the CDR3 reads CASSPGQGESYGYTF. The CDR3 DNA follows: TGTGCCAGCAGCCCCGGACAGGGGGAATCTTATGGCTACACCTTC.

There are many counts of this clonotype. The chain has TRBV11-3 and TRBJ2-1, with D possibly matching TRBD1 (5 bases). The germline CDR1 and CDR2 sequences are SGHNT and YENEEA. The CDR3 is 14 residues long. V dropped 5 bases and J dropped 2 bases, with 10 bases sitting between them. In DNA, the CDR3 is TGTGCCAGCAGCGGCAGGGCTGCCTACAATGAGCAGTTCTTC. It specifies CASSGRAAYNEQFF.

This clonotype showed up many times. The chain employs TRBV20-1 and TRBJ1-2, with 8 positions matching TRBD1. Per the germline V gene, CDR1 is DFQATT and CDR2 is SNEGSKA (reference sequence). Germline trimming cut 5 bases from V and 8 bases from J; bases unmatched to any gene: 10. CDR3 size: 13 residues. In nucleotides, the CDR3 is TGCAGTGCTCACACGGACAGGGACGGAGGCTACACCTTC. Amino acids: CSAHTDRDGGYTF.